The clone carrying this T cell receptor beta chain was seen a handful of times. The antigen is undetermined. The data derive from a study of cytomegalovirus exposure and HLA in healthy donors. Overall study: Unique TCR beta sequences numbering about 100 million came from approximately 180 million T cells in an earlier analysis. HLA-typed donors were the source of roughly 80 million unique TCRs held in an early data release.

The PCR employed 60 Vbeta primers together with 13 Jbeta primers. Repertoires were generated with immunoSEQ multiplex PCR, while TCRdb's copy carries only in-frame clones and drops some. The sample gives 100,000 to 150,000 clones, under 80% of which show up once; 3.5% to 4.5% is in the top ten. Whole-study findings and limits: One cluster of highly shared sequence variants probably arose as a sequencing artifact.

The TCR sequence derives from a man aged 40-55 years in good health and CMV-seropositive. The sequenced sample was PBMCs.

CDR3 residues: CASSYSGVSGQETQYF. The CDR3 DNA is TGTGCCAGCAGTTACTCGGGTGTTAGCGGCCAAGAGACCCAGTACTTC. The V call is TRBV6-6, the J call TRBJ2-5, with a possible D match to TRBD2 (6 bases). V shed 0 bases and J shed 1 base, with 12 bases lying between them. CDR1 and CDR2 (germline): MNHNY, SVGAGI (reference sequence). This CDR3 contains 16 residues.